This T cell receptor beta chain appears in the sequencing data of a study of memory CD4+ T cells and cytomegalovirus serostatus. After removal of 3 bases from V and 4 bases from J, the junction contained 10 bases not matched to a gene. The length of the CDR3 is 16 residues. Germline V lookup: CDR1 SGHTA, CDR2 FQGNSA. The sort gate was single viable CD3+CD4+CD8-CD45RO+ cells for memory CD4+ T cells. Measured with immunoSEQ multiplex PCR; TCRdb has only the in-frame clones, and not every one. This sample has 85,000 to 100,000 clones; about four fifths occur once, and the top ten carry 3.5% to 4%. V is TRBV7-2 and J is TRBJ1-2, with 8 bases matching TRBD1. Sequenced sample: memory CD4+ T cells from blood. The TCR comes from an adult in good health and CMV-seropositive. The CDR3: CASSFGAQTGVYGYTF. In DNA form, the CDR3 reads TGTGCCAGCAGCTTTGGAGCCCAGACAGGGGTCTATGGCTACACCTTC.